The next 28 T cell receptor beta chains were all read from a single sample in a study of beta chain features in type 1 diabetes. The isolated RNA, all of it, was reverse transcribed, so expressed TCRB transcripts were what got sequenced. Only in-frame clones appear in the TCRdb table, and some are missing; sequencing was by immunoSEQ multiplex PCR. The sample consists of some 270,000 clones, 7.5% to 9.5% of them appearing once. Sample: central memory CD4+ T cells from blood. The receptor set was obtained from a woman aged 18 to 35 in good health.

The rearrangement uses TRBV7-2 and TRBJ1-2; D unresolved. Germline values: CDR1 SGHTA, CDR2 FQGNSA. V was clipped by 5 bases and J by 4 bases, with 17 bases between them. The CDR3 loop spans 15 amino acids. The CDR3 loop is CASSPSVIGSYGYTF. The CDR3, as DNA: TGTGCCAGCAGCCCGTCGGTGATAGGGTCCTATGGCTACACCTTC.

The J gene is TRBJ2-6, the V gene TRBV2; 11 positions agree with TRBD1. Germline V gene sequence: CDR1 SNHLY, CDR2 FYNNEI. The V and J ends lost 5 bases and 1 base, in that order; junction bases with no gene match: 7. This CDR3 spans 18 amino acids. The CDR3 DNA reads TGTGCCAGCAGTCCCGGGACAGGGGGTATATCTGGGGCCAACGTCCTGACTTTC. Protein: CASSPGTGGISGANVLTF.

The sample holds a few counts of this clone. The chain is built from TRBV11-3 and TRBJ2-7; 8 nucleotides align to TRBD2. CDR3 length: 15 amino acids. CDR1 SGHNT and CDR2 YENEEA come from the germline V gene. The V gene end was trimmed by 5 bases and the J gene end by 4 bases; junction bases not matched to a gene: 10. CDR3 sequence (DNA): TGTGCCAGCAGCCGGGGGGGACTACCAGAATACGAGCAGTACTTC. This codes for CASSRGGLPEYEQYF.

This clone came up a few times. CDR3: CASRDSSYNEQFF. CDR3 coding DNA: TGTGCCAGCAGGGATAGCTCCTACAATGAGCAGTTCTTC. V usage is TRBV28 and J usage is TRBJ2-1, with D unresolved. With 6 bases removed from V and 0 bases from J, the gap between germline ends came to 6 bases. CDR1 MDHEN and CDR2 SYDVKM come from the germline V gene. This CDR3 is 13 amino acids long.

This clone was observed a few times. This chain joins TRBV12-5 and TRBJ2-3; 7 bases map to TRBD1. The CDR3 runs to 15 residues. V lost 6 bases, J lost 4 bases, and 10 bases stayed unmatched. CDR1 is LGHNT and CDR2 is FRNRAP in the germline V gene. The CDR3, as DNA: TGTGCTAGTGGCCATCGACAGGGTGGTGCAGATACGCAGTATTTT. As protein: CASGHRQGGADTQYF. Supplemented by reference TRBV12-5 and TRBJ2-3, the full variable domain reads DARVTQTPRHKVTEMGQEVTMRCQPILGHNTVFWYRQTMMQGLELLAYFRNRAPLDDSGMPKDRFSAEMPDATLATLKIQPSEPRDSAVYFCASGHRQGGADTQYFGPGTRLTVL.

This clone was observed a handful of times. The genes are TRBV20-1 and TRBJ2-7; TRBD1 is a possible D gene (5 bases). The V end lost 8 bases, the J end lost 3 bases, and 11 bases lay between the germline ends. The CDR3 sequence is 11 residues long. Germline V gene data show CDR1 as DFQATT and CDR2 as SNEGSKA (reference sequence). The CDR3 reads CSTGPSYEQYF. The CDR3 DNA sequence: TGCAGTACAGGACCGAGCTACGAGCAGTACTTC.

This clone showed up just a few times. The chain links TRBV27 to TRBJ2-2; maybe TRBD1 (5 bases). Germline lookup yields CDR1 MNHEY and CDR2 SMNVEV (reference sequence). The CDR3 runs 14 residues. V gave up 6 bases and J gave up 4 bases, with 12 bases separating them. The CDR3 sequence is CASSPDRVTGELFF. The CDR3 coding sequence is TGTGCCAGCAGCCCCGACAGAGTCACCGGGGAGCTGTTTTTT.

This chain links TRBV4-3 with TRBJ1-1; TRBD1 matches at 8 bases. This CDR3 is built from 13 residues. Per the germline V gene, CDR1 is LGHNA and CDR2 is YSLEER. The V gene end was trimmed by 2 bases and the J gene end by 6 bases; junction bases not matched to a gene: 2. The CDR3 loop reads CASSQKQGAEAFF. The CDR3 bases are TGCGCCAGCAGCCAAAAACAGGGGGCTGAAGCTTTCTTT.

This clone was recorded many times. The same CDR3 can be traced to other DNA sequences in this sample. The chain links TRBV5-1 to TRBJ2-6; D is undetermined. This CDR3 is built from 15 residues. Germline CDR1 reads SGHRS; CDR2 reads YFSETQ. V gave up 0 bases and J gave up 0 bases, with 4 bases separating them. The CDR3 loop is CASSLGISGANVLTF. CDR3 nucleotides: TGCGCCAGCAGCTTGGGAATCTCTGGGGCCAACGTCCTGACTTTC.

The table lists this clone with a few counts. One junction end does not reproduce the germline sequence, and a read error may be involved. The chain recombines TRBV7-7 with TRBJ2-2; D is unclear. Per the germline V gene, CDR1 is SSHAT and CDR2 is FNYEAQ (reference sequence). The CDR3 has 15 residues. The CDR3 bases are TGTGCTAGCAGCTTGGGCCCCAAAAACACCGGGGAGCTGTTTTTT. Protein product: CASSLGPKNTGELFF.

Comments on this clone: The same CDR3 is also encoded by other DNA sequences in this sample. The chain uses TRBV7-3 and TRBJ2-5; TRBD2 is a possible D gene (5 bases). Germline V gene lookup returns CDR1 SGHTA and CDR2 FQGTGA. V was clipped by 3 bases and J by 4 bases, with 9 bases between them. The CDR3 has 13 residues. CDR3 sequence (DNA): TGTGCCAGCAGCTTTGGGAGCGGAGAGACCCAGTACTTC. Its protein is CASSFGSGETQYF.

The chain uses TRBV6-6 and TRBJ2-3; D is ambiguous. V was trimmed by 2 bases and J by 0 bases, leaving 3 bases between them. This CDR3 is 13 amino acids long. Looked up from germline, CDR1 is MNHNY and CDR2 is SVGAGI (reference sequence). The CDR3 protein is CASSYGSTDTQYF. CDR3 nucleotides: TGTGCCAGCAGTTACGGGAGCACAGATACGCAGTATTTT.

A few counts support this clone. The chain carries TRBV5-1 and TRBJ1-2; no reliable D call. CDR3 size: 13 residues. Germline V gives CDR1 SGHRS, CDR2 YFSETQ. The V gene lost 2 bases and the J gene lost 0 bases, with 5 bases spanning the gap. The CDR3 nucleotides read TGCGCCAGCAGCTTCAACCCTAACTATGGCTACACCTTC. This codes for CASSFNPNYGYTF.

The chain couples TRBV18 to TRBJ2-3; no definite D call. In germline, CDR1 is KGHSH, CDR2 LQKENI. Trimming shortened V by 1 base and J by 2 bases, and 13 bases separated the two germline ends. The CDR3 length is 16 residues. The CDR3 region has the DNA TGTGCCAGCTCACCACGGGTGGGGTTTTCCACAGATACGCAGTATTTT. Translation: CASSPRVGFSTDTQYF.

This clone occurred many times. This chain uses TRBV9 with TRBJ2-3; 9 nucleotides align to TRBD2. This CDR3 is 17 amino acids long. Trimming cost V 1 base and J 4 bases; bases outside gene matches: 10. Germline V gene lookup returns CDR1 SGDLS and CDR2 YYNGEE. In nucleotides, the CDR3 is TGTGCCAGCAGCGTATTAGTCGGGAGCGGGGGGTCAGATACGCAGTATTTT. It is translated as CASSVLVGSGGSDTQYF.

This clone occurred a few times. V is TRBV2 and J is TRBJ1-5; D ambiguous. The germline V and J ends were trimmed by 6 bases and 3 bases, with 18 bases remaining between them. The CDR3 is 16 amino acids. Germline V lookup: CDR1 SNHLY, CDR2 FYNNEI. The CDR3 bases are TGTGCCAGCAGGAAGGACGGAAACTCCCCCAATCAGCCCCAGCATTTT. Translation gives CASRKDGNSPNQPQHF.

This clone has only a few counts. J is TRBJ2-1 and V is TRBV27, with 14 bases lining up with TRBD2. V gave up 5 bases and J gave up 12 bases; unmatched junction bases: 12. Germline CDR1 and CDR2: MNHEY and SMNVEV (reference sequence). This CDR3 spans 16 amino acids. The CDR3 DNA sequence: TGTGCCAGCAGTCTTGTCCCCGGGACTAGCGGGAGTAGGCAGTTCTTC. Protein: CASSLVPGTSGSRQFF.

In this sample, this clone turned up a few times. The chain is built from TRBV28 and TRBJ2-5, with TRBD1 as a possible D gene (6 bases). The V end was cut by 6 bases, the J end by 0 bases, with 17 bases between. The V gene's germline CDR1 is MDHEN and CDR2 SYDVKM. This CDR3 has 16 amino acids. Written as DNA, the CDR3 is TGTGCCAGCAGCCAAATGGGGGCCGGGTACCAAGAGACCCAGTACTTC. The encoded protein is CASSQMGAGYQETQYF.

This clone was observed a handful of times. The chain recombines TRBV18 with TRBJ1-1; a possible D gene is TRBD1 (5 bases). Per the germline V gene, CDR1 is KGHSH and CDR2 is LQKENI. V was trimmed by 5 bases and J by 6 bases, leaving 10 bases between them. The CDR3 is 12 amino acids. For the CDR3, the DNA is TGTGCCAGCTCATCCGGGACTTCTGAAGCTTTCTTT. This encodes CASSSGTSEAFF.

V gene TRBV11-2 combines with J gene TRBJ1-1, with D possibly TRBD1 on 6 matching bases. V gave up 7 bases and J gave up 4 bases, with 19 bases separating them. Germline CDR1 reads SGHAT; CDR2 reads FQNNGV. This CDR3 region has 15 residues. Here the CDR3 reads CASTQYRERSTEAFF. The CDR3 bases are TGTGCCAGCACCCAGTACAGGGAGAGAAGCACTGAAGCTTTCTTT.

In its sample, this clone was seen many times. The same CDR3 also results from other DNA sequences found in this sample. Written as DNA, the CDR3 is TGTGCCAGCAGCCAAGGGGACGAGCAGTACGTC. Translating gives CASSQGDEQYV. The chain is built from TRBV14 and TRBJ2-7; no reliable D call. Germline CDR1 is SGHDN and CDR2 is FVKESK. V lost 1 base to trimming and J lost 5 bases, with 3 bases between them. This CDR3 is 11 amino acids long.

The rearrangement uses TRBV15 and TRBJ1-6; weak D call: TRBD1 (5 bases). The germline V gene encodes CDR1 LNHNV and CDR2 YYDKDF (reference sequence). This CDR3 is built from 16 residues. The V end was cut by 1 base, the J end by 6 bases, with 13 bases between. CDR3 residues: CATSRAPGGTNSPLHF. The CDR3 coding sequence is TGTGCCACCAGCAGAGCCCCGGGGGGGACTAATTCACCCCTCCACTTT.

This clone was seen more than once but under ten times. The same CDR3 can be traced to other DNA sequences in this sample. The rearrangement joins TRBV7-2 to TRBJ2-7; D is ambiguous. The CDR3 totals 14 residues. Germline CDR1 reads SGHTA; CDR2 reads FQGNSA. The V end lost 2 bases, the J end lost 3 bases, and 11 bases lay between the germline ends. The DNA for the CDR3 is TGTGCCAGCAGCTTATCCCACAGCAGCTACGAGCAGTACTTC. It specifies CASSLSHSSYEQYF.

V is TRBV19 and J is TRBJ2-3; 8 bases match TRBD2. The ends lost 7 bases at V and 2 bases at J; junction bases unmatched: 8. CDR1 is LNHDA and CDR2 is SQIVND in the germline V gene (reference sequence). This CDR3 region has 15 residues. CDR3 in DNA: TGTGCCAGTAATTTCGCTAGCGGGTACACAGATACGCAGTATTTT. Protein sequence: CASNFASGYTDTQYF. The variable domain in full, completed from reference TRBV19 and TRBJ2-3, reads DGGITQSPKYLFRKEGQNVTLSCEQNLNHDAMYWYRQDPGQGLRLIYYSQIVNDFQKGDIAEGYSVSREKKESFPLTVTSAQKNPTAFYLCASNFASGYTDTQYFGPGTRLTVL.

The chain is built from TRBV2 and TRBJ2-3, with TRBD2 matching 8 bases. CDR1 SNHLY and CDR2 FYNNEI come from the germline V gene. V gave up 5 bases and J gave up 5 bases; unmatched junction bases: 9. The CDR3 length is 15 residues. DNA of the CDR3: TGTGCCAGCAGTATAATAGCGGGATCGGTAGATACGCAGTATTTT. This encodes CASSIIAGSVDTQYF.

Only a few counts were recorded for this clone. The rearrangement uses TRBV18 and TRBJ2-7, with TRBD2 identical over 10 bases. In germline, CDR1 is KGHSH, CDR2 LQKENI. CDR3 length: 14 amino acids. The J segment lost 3 bases and the V segment lost 5 bases, leaving 4 bases of the junction unmatched. This CDR3 reads CASSKGTSVYEQYF. The CDR3 coding sequence is TGTGCCAGCTCAAAGGGGACTAGCGTCTACGAGCAGTACTTC.

This clone was detected only a few times. The chain has TRBV29-1 and TRBJ1-4; D remains ambiguous. The V end lost 7 bases, the J end lost 8 bases, and 17 bases lay between the germline ends. CDR3 length: 13 amino acids. Germline V gene sequence: CDR1 SQVTM, CDR2 ANQGSEA. The chain's CDR3 is CSAMTRAGEKLFF. CDR3 in DNA: TGCAGCGCGATGACAAGGGCTGGGGAAAAACTGTTTTTT.

This clone was picked up many times. The chain recombines TRBV2 with TRBJ1-1; D is uncertain. V was cut by 6 bases and J by 4 bases, with 15 bases left in between. CDR3 length equals 14 residues. The germline gives CDR1 SNHLY, CDR2 FYNNEI. The CDR3 here is CASRSGLSVTEAFF. CDR3 nucleotides: TGTGCCAGCAGATCCGGACTTTCTGTCACTGAAGCTTTCTTT.